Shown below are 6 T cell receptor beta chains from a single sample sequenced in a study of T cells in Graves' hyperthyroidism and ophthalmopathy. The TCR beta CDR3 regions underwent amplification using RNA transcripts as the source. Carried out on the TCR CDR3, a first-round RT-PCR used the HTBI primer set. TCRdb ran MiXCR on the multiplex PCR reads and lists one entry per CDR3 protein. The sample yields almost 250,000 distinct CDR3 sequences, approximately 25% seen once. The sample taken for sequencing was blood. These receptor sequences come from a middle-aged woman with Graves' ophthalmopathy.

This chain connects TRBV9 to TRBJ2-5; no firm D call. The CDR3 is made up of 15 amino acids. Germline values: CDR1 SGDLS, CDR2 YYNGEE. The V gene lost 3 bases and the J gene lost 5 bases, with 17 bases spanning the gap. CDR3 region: CASSAQTYPRETQYF. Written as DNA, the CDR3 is TGTGCCAGCAGCGCTCAGACGTATCCACGGGAGACCCAGTACTTC.

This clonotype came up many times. DNA for the CDR3: TGTGCCAGCAGTTACACTGAATACTCTGGAAACACCATATATTTT. It translates to CASSYTEYSGNTIYF. The V call is TRBV28, the J call TRBJ1-3; D call uncertain. The germline gives CDR1 MDHEN, CDR2 SYDVKM. The CDR3 has 15 amino acids. V lost 4 bases and J 0 bases, leaving 10 bases between the germline ends.

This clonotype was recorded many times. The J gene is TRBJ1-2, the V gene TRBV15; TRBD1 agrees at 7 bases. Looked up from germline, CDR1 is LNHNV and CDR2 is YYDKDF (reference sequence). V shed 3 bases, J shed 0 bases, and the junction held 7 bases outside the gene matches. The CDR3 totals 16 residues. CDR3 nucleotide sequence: TGTGCCACCAGCAGGTCAGGGGGGGTTACTAACTATGGCTACACCTTC. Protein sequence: CATSRSGGVTNYGYTF.

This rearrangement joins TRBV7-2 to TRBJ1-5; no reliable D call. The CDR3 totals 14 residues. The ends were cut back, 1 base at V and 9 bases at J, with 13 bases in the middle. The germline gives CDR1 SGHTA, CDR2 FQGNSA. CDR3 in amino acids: CASSLGLRERPQHF. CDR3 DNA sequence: TGTGCCAGCAGCTTAGGATTGCGGGAACGGCCCCAGCATTTT.

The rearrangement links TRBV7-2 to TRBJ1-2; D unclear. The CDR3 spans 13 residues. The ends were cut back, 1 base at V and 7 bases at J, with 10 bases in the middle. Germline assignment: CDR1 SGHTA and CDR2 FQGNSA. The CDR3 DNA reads TGTGCCAGCAGCTTAGGCCAGACCGGTGGCTACACCTTC. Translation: CASSLGQTGGYTF.

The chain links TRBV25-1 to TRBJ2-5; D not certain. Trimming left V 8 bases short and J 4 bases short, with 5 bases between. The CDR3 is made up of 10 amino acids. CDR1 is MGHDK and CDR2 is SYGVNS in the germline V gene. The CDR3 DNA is TGTGCCAGCCGTCGAGAGACCCAGTACTTC. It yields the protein CASRRETQYF. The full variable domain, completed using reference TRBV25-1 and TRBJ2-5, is EADIYQTPRYLVIGTGKKITLECSQTMGHDKMYWYQQDPGMELHLIHYSYGVNSTEKGDLSSESTVSRIRTEHFPLTLESARPSHTSQYLCASRRETQYFGPGTRLLVL.